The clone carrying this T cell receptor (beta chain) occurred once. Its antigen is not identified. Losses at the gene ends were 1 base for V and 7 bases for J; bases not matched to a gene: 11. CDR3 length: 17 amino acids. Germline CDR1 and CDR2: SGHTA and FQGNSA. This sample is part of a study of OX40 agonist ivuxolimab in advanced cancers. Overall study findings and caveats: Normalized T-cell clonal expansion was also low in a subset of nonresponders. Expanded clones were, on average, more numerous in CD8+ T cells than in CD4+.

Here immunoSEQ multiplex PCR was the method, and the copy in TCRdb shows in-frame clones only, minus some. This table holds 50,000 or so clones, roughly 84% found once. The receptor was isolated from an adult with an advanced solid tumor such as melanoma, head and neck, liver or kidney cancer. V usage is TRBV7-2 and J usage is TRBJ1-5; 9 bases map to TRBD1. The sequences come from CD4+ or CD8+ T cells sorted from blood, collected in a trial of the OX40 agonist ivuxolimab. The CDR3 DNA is TGTGCCAGCAGCTTAGGGGGGACAGGGAGTGTGGTGCAGCCCCAGCATTTT. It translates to CASSLGGTGSVVQPQHF.